The rows below give T cell receptor beta chains drawn from one sample of a study of OX40 agonist ivuxolimab in advanced cancers. This table comes from immunoSEQ multiplex PCR, and its TCRdb copy is limited to in-frame clones, with some not included. The sample consists of some 98,000 clones, around 83% of them appearing once. This material consisted of CD4+ or CD8+ T cells sorted from blood, taken in a trial of the OX40 agonist ivuxolimab. These receptors all stem from an adult with an advanced solid tumor such as melanoma, head and neck, liver or kidney cancer. Each CDR3 is given with its conserved first and last residue. Each record gives: V gene, J gene, clone size, CDR3 length, D gene, CDR3 protein, CDR3 DNA. The D gene is left open where the match is weak. Only some rows state a clone size, as once, few, many or a class for expanded clones.

TRBV11-1,TRBJ1-6,.,13,.,CASSLAPDSPLHF,TGTGCCAGCAGCTTAGCCCCAGATTCACCCCTCCACTTT
TRBV4-3,TRBJ2-7,.,17,TRBD2,CASSQDTREDFSYEQYF,TGCGCCAGCAGCCAAGATACCCGGGAGGATTTTTCCTACGAGCAGTACTTC
TRBV6-5,TRBJ1-2,.,14,.,CASNQNRPPYGYTF,TGTGCCAGCAACCAAAACAGGCCCCCCTATGGCTACACCTTC
TRBV28,TRBJ1-1,.,15,TRBD1,CASSDPGQGRTEAFF,TGTGCCAGTTCCGACCCGGGACAGGGGAGGACTGAAGCTTTCTTT
TRBV7-2,TRBJ1-2,.,17,.,CASSSHRGMVGNYGYTF,TGTGCCAGCAGTTCCCACCGAGGTATGGTGGGCAACTATGGCTACACCTTC
TRBV6-6,TRBJ2-7,.,15,.,CASSYFKRAPYEQYF,TGTGCCAGCAGTTACTTTAAGCGGGCGCCCTACGAGCAGTACTTC
TRBV5-5,TRBJ2-5,.,15,TRBD1,CASTHRTGREGTQYF,TGTGCCAGCACTCACCGGACAGGGAGAGAGGGGACCCAGTACTTC
TRBV5-4,TRBJ2-2,.,15,TRBD1,CASSLEGVQGAELFF,TGTGCCAGCAGCTTGGAGGGTGTCCAGGGGGCGGAGCTGTTTTTT
TRBV29-1,TRBJ1-4,few,12,.,CSVEVWNEKLFF,TGCAGCGTTGAAGTTTGGAATGAAAAACTGTTTTTT
TRBV28,TRBJ2-7,.,16,.,CASRKGRGTRDYEQYF,TGTGCCAGCAGGAAAGGAAGGGGGACACGGGACTACGAGCAGTACTTC
TRBV6-6,TRBJ2-3,.,14,.,CAIRLARNTDTQYF,TGTGCCATCCGGCTGGCCAGGAACACAGATACGCAGTATTTT
TRBV7-9,TRBJ2-1,.,11,.,CASSVGGEQFF,TGTGCCAGCAGCGTAGGTGGTGAGCAGTTCTTC
TRBV15,TRBJ1-3,.,16,.,CATSRDLDPSGNTIYF,TGTGCCACCAGCAGAGATTTAGATCCCTCTGGAAACACCATATATTTT
TRBV15,TRBJ1-5,.,16,TRBD1,CATSRDFQGDNQPQHF,TGTGCCACCAGCAGAGATTTTCAGGGGGACAATCAGCCCCAGCATTTT
TRBV4-1,TRBJ2-3,.,18,.,CASSQILGAGKSTDTQYF,TGCGCCAGCAGCCAAATCCTGGGGGCAGGGAAGTCCACAGATACGCAGTATTTT
TRBV28,TRBJ2-3,few,14,.,CASRGTVRADTQYF,TGTGCCAGCAGGGGGACCGTTAGGGCAGATACGCAGTATTTT
TRBV19,TRBJ2-7,once,15,TRBD1,CASRDPGQVSAEQYF,TGTGCCAGTAGGGACCCGGGACAGGTTTCGGCCGAGCAGTACTTC
TRBV10-3,TRBJ2-5,.,15,TRBD2,CAISPTSGGEETQYF,TGTGCCATCAGTCCTACTAGCGGGGGAGAAGAGACCCAGTACTTC
TRBV4-3,TRBJ2-4,.,13,TRBD2,CASSQQLAYIQYF,TGCGCCAGCAGCCAACAACTAGCGTACATTCAGTACTTC
TRBV21-1,TRBJ2-7,.,14,.,CASSKAHGYYEQYF,TGTGCCAGCAGCAAAGCGCACGGATACTACGAGCAGTACTTC
TRBV6-6,TRBJ2-3,once,15,.,CASSQGRGRVDTQYF,TGTGCCAGCAGCCAAGGGCGGGGACGGGTAGATACGCAGTATTTT
TRBV10-2,TRBJ2-5,few,12,.,CASSRDWETQYF,TGCGCCAGCAGCCGTGATTGGGAGACCCAGTACTTC
TRBV4-3,TRBJ2-1,once,17,TRBD2,CASSHADTSGRRNEQFF,TGCGCCAGCAGCCACGCTGACACTAGCGGGAGAAGGAATGAGCAGTTCTTC
TRBV7-5,TRBJ2-5,.,12,.,CARSLRPETQYF,TGTGCCAGAAGCCTGCGACCCGAGACCCAGTACTTC
TRBV10-3,TRBJ2-7,.,12,.,CATAGTSFLEYF,TGTGCCACTGCCGGGACTTCCTTCTTGGAGTACTTC
TRBV5-8,TRBJ1-2,.,13,.,CASSFRGAYGYTF,TGTGCCAGCAGCTTCAGAGGGGCGTATGGCTACACCTTC
TRBV5-1,TRBJ2-2,.,15,TRBD2,CASSLAWASGRELFF,TGCGCCAGCAGCTTGGCCTGGGCTAGCGGGAGAGAGCTGTTTTTT
TRBV7-9,TRBJ1-2,.,14,.,CASSRQTANYGYTF,TGTGCCAGCAGCCGTCAGACAGCTAACTATGGCTACACCTTC
TRBV30,TRBJ2-1,.,17,TRBD2,CAWNTVPGTSGYNEQFF,TGTGCCTGGAACACGGTCCCCGGGACTAGCGGTTACAATGAGCAGTTCTTC
TRBV4-3,TRBJ1-1,.,14,.,CASSQDNRDTEAFF,TGCGCCAGCAGCCAAGATAACAGGGACACTGAAGCTTTCTTT
TRBV18,TRBJ2-1,.,14,TRBD2,CASLVAGSTVEQFF,TGTGCCAGCTTAGTAGCGGGGAGTACAGTTGAGCAGTTCTTC
TRBV5-4,TRBJ2-1,.,15,TRBD2,CASSPTRGEGREQFF,TGTGCCAGCAGTCCAACCCGGGGGGAGGGGCGTGAGCAGTTCTTC
TRBV5-4,TRBJ2-3,.,15,TRBD1,CASSLDQGAVDTQYF,TGTGCCAGCAGCTTAGATCAGGGGGCCGTAGATACGCAGTATTTT
TRBV7-2,TRBJ2-5,.,15,.,CASSTRWRGRETQYF,TGTGCCAGCAGTACCCGGTGGCGAGGGCGGGAGACCCAGTACTTC
TRBV19,TRBJ1-1,.,13,.,CASIRTPYPEAFF,TGTGCCAGTATTCGGACGCCCTACCCTGAAGCTTTCTTT
TRBV6-5,TRBJ2-1,.,14,.,CASSPGRTYNEQFF,TGTGCCAGCAGCCCCGGGAGAACCTACAATGAGCAGTTCTTC
TRBV7-9,TRBJ2-6,.,14,.,CASDGYSGANVLTF,TGTGCCAGCGATGGTTACTCTGGGGCCAACGTCCTGACTTTC
TRBV19,TRBJ2-7,.,15,TRBD1,CASSISGQGGYEQYF,TGTGCCAGTAGTATCTCCGGACAGGGGGGCTACGAGCAGTACTTC
TRBV5-3,TRBJ1-5,few,15,.,CASSLVEGRYWPQHF,TGTGCCAGCAGCTTGGTGGAGGGGAGGTATTGGCCCCAGCATTTT
TRBV6-5,TRBJ2-3,.,15,.,CASSYTGTPTDTQYF,TGTGCCAGCAGTTATACCGGGACACCCACAGATACGCAGTATTTT
TRBV7-2,TRBJ1-2,.,13,TRBD1,CASSLAQGYGYTF,TGTGCCAGCAGCTTAGCACAGGGGTACGGCTACACCTTC
TRBV19,TRBJ2-5,.,13,.,CASSLARQETQYF,TGTGCCAGTAGTCTAGCTCGACAAGAGACCCAGTACTTC
TRBV4-3,TRBJ2-3,.,15,.,CASRRGSASTDTQYF,TGCGCCAGCAGGAGGGGGTCTGCTAGCACAGATACGCAGTATTTT
TRBV10-3,TRBJ1-6,.,13,.,CAITGANNSPLHF,TGTGCCATCACGGGCGCAAATAATTCACCCCTCCACTTT
TRBV29-1,TRBJ2-3,.,12,TRBD1,CSADRGTDTQYF,TGCAGTGCTGACAGGGGAACAGATACGCAGTATTTT
TRBV19,TRBJ2-1,.,16,TRBD2,CASRVISGSPYNEQFF,TGTGCCAGTAGGGTGATTAGCGGGAGTCCCTACAATGAGCAGTTCTTC
TRBV5-5,TRBJ2-1,.,16,TRBD2,CASSSWTSGRNNEQFF,TGTGCCAGCAGCTCCTGGACTAGCGGGAGGAACAATGAGCAGTTCTTC
TRBV29-1,TRBJ2-1,.,14,TRBD2,CSVSSGSSYNEQFF,TGCAGCGTCTCTAGCGGGAGCTCCTACAATGAGCAGTTCTTC
TRBV11-2,TRBJ2-7,.,13,.,CASSSSPSYEQYF,TGTGCCAGCAGCTCAAGCCCCTCCTACGAGCAGTACTTC
TRBV7-9,TRBJ1-4,.,15,TRBD1,CASSPRDRVAEKLFF,TGTGCCAGCAGCCCCAGGGACAGGGTGGCTGAAAAACTGTTTTTT
TRBV4-1,TRBJ2-1,.,16,TRBD1,CASSRAQGTGENEQFF,TGCGCCAGCAGCCGCGCCCAAGGGACAGGGGAAAATGAGCAGTTCTTC
TRBV9,TRBJ2-3,few,14,.,CASSVDLGADTQYF,TGTGCCAGCAGCGTAGATCTGGGGGCAGATACGCAGTATTTT
TRBV7-2,TRBJ2-7,.,14,.,CASSLTRTSYEQYF,TGTGCCAGCAGCTTAACGAGGACCTCCTACGAGCAGTACTTC
TRBV27,TRBJ2-1,.,13,.,CASSSQGDNEQFF,TGTGCCAGCAGTTCCCAGGGCGACAATGAGCAGTTCTTC